A single sample is the source of the 18 T cell receptor beta chains below, sequenced in a study of PD-L1 blockade in urothelial cancer. Only in-frame clones appear in the TCRdb table, and some are missing; sequencing was by immunoSEQ multiplex PCR. The data hold some 51,000 clones, with around nine tenths observed a single time. The sample's time point: peripheral blood 6 weeks after treatment start. The sample here was PBMCs, taken around atezolizumab (anti-PD-L1) treatment. These TCRs come from a man aged 55 to 70 with urothelial cancer.

The J gene is TRBJ2-3, the V gene TRBV29-1; TRBD2 is a possible D gene (6 bases). Germline V gene lookup returns CDR1 SQVTM and CDR2 ANQGSEA. CDR3 length: 16 residues. Trimming left V 5 bases short and J 0 bases short, with 18 bases between. CDR3 region: CSVRGGAGSSTDTQYF. Written as DNA, the CDR3 is TGCAGCGTTAGGGGCGGAGCGGGCTCTAGCACAGATACGCAGTATTTT.

This chain uses TRBV29-1 with TRBJ2-7; 7 bases agree with TRBD1. V was clipped by 4 bases and J by 1 base; unmatched bases: 1. CDR3 length: 12 amino acids. Germline lookup yields CDR1 SQVTM and CDR2 ANQGSEA. The chain's CDR3 is CSVGQGSYEQYF. The CDR3 DNA follows: TGCAGCGTTGGACAGGGTTCCTACGAGCAGTACTTC.

This clone was detected once. This chain connects TRBV29-1 to TRBJ2-7; a possible D gene is TRBD1 (6 bases). There are 14 residues in the CDR3. V was clipped by 6 bases and J by 3 bases, with 18 bases between them. Germline V gives CDR1 SQVTM, CDR2 ANQGSEA. The CDR3 DNA follows: TGCAGCGTCGCCAGGGGTCCCAGCCTCTACGAGCAGTACTTC. Translating it yields CSVARGPSLYEQYF.

The gene calls are TRBV6-5 and TRBJ2-5; maybe TRBD2 (5 bases). V was trimmed by 10 bases and J by 5 bases, leaving 17 bases between them. The germline gives CDR1 MNHEY, CDR2 SVGAGI. This CDR3 has 13 amino acids. The CDR3 nucleotides read TGTGCCACCACGGGGAGCTGGGGTGAGACCCAGTACTTC. Translated, it gives CATTGSWGETQYF.

This clone was recorded only once. The chain combines TRBV5-1 with TRBJ1-6; possible D gene TRBD1, 5 bases. The V and J ends lost 0 bases and 10 bases respectively, with 14 bases between them. Germline V gene lookup returns CDR1 SGHRS and CDR2 YFSETQ. This CDR3 spans 15 amino acids. The CDR3 DNA reads as TGCGCCAGCAGCTTGGATGGGCAGGGTAAATCACCCCTCCACTTT. Protein sequence: CASSLDGQGKSPLHF.

This chain uses TRBV2 with TRBJ1-1, with D possibly being TRBD1 (5 bases). This CDR3 contains 13 residues. Germline values: CDR1 SNHLY, CDR2 FYNNEI. The ends were cut back, 4 bases at V and 5 bases at J, with 11 bases in the middle. Here the CDR3 DNA reads TGTGCCAGCAGTGGGGGGGGAAAGACTGAAGCTTTCTTT. This codes for CASSGGGKTEAFF.

The V call is TRBV5-1, the J call TRBJ2-1; 9 nucleotides align to TRBD1. The V and J ends lost 5 bases and 7 bases, in that order; junction bases with no gene match: 7. Germline loops: CDR1 SGHRS, CDR2 YFSETQ. CDR3 length: 14 residues. CDR3 sequence reads: CASSTGGAGNEQFF. Here the CDR3 DNA reads TGCGCCAGCAGTACAGGGGGCGCGGGAAATGAGCAGTTCTTC.

This clone was picked up one time. This rearrangement joins TRBV4-3 to TRBJ2-3; the D is unclear. Germline CDR1 LGHNA, CDR2 YSLEER. The CDR3 spans 15 residues. V was clipped by 1 base and J by 4 bases, with 12 bases between them. CDR3 in amino acids: CASSQAVAVADTQYF. The CDR3 DNA follows: TGCGCCAGCAGCCAAGCGGTAGCCGTCGCAGATACGCAGTATTTT.

This clone has just a few counts. The V gene is TRBV29-1, the J gene TRBJ1-1, with a possible D match to TRBD1 (5 bases). The germline V and J ends were trimmed by 1 base and 0 bases, with 12 bases remaining between them. CDR1 and CDR2 from the germline V gene are SQVTM and ANQGSEA. CDR3 length: 15 amino acids. The CDR3 loop is CSVEVADRVNTEAFF. Written as DNA, the CDR3 is TGCAGCGTTGAAGTGGCCGACAGAGTGAACACTGAAGCTTTCTTT.

This sequence joins TRBV19 and TRBJ1-1, with D maybe TRBD1 (6 bases). Germline lookup yields CDR1 LNHDA and CDR2 SQIVND (reference sequence). The V gene lost 3 bases and the J gene lost 4 bases, with 9 bases spanning the gap. The CDR3 spans 13 residues. The CDR3 sequence is CASSISRGTEAFF. DNA of the CDR3: TGTGCCAGTAGTATTTCCAGGGGCACTGAAGCTTTCTTT.

This clone was found once. This sequence joins TRBV6-6 and TRBJ2-3; D uncertain. Germline V gene sequence: CDR1 MNHNY, CDR2 SVGAGI (reference sequence). V was shortened by 5 bases and J by 0 bases, with 12 bases between the two germline ends. CDR3 length: 15 amino acids. The chain's CDR3 is CASSPGYSSTDTQYF. As DNA, the CDR3 is TGTGCCAGCAGTCCAGGTTATTCTAGCACAGATACGCAGTATTTT.

CDR3: CASSLDSGTYEQYF. The CDR3 nucleotides read TGTGCCAGCAGCTTGGATTCGGGGACCTACGAGCAGTACTTC. V usage is TRBV5-4 and J usage is TRBJ2-7; weak D call: TRBD2 (5 bases). The CDR3 extends over 14 amino acids. Germline assignment: CDR1 SGHNT and CDR2 YYREEE (reference sequence). V lost 0 bases, J lost 2 bases, and 9 bases lay in between.

The V call is TRBV5-5, the J call TRBJ2-7, with D possibly being TRBD2 (6 bases). Deletions cut 0 bases from V and 0 bases from J, with 10 bases between. CDR1 is SGHKS, CDR2 YYEKEE, per germline (reference sequence). This CDR3 has 15 residues. CDR3 bases: TGTGCCAGCAGCTTGGTCGGGAGAAGCTCCTACGAGCAGTACTTC. Protein: CASSLVGRSSYEQYF.

V and J are TRBV5-1 and TRBJ2-6; 7 nucleotides agree with TRBD1. V was clipped by 5 bases and J by 0 bases; unmatched bases: 5. This CDR3 spans 16 amino acids. CDR1 and CDR2 from the germline V gene are SGHRS and YFSETQ. The CDR3 DNA is TGCGCCAGCAGGACAGGGTTGTTCTCTGGGGCCAACGTCCTGACTTTC. As protein: CASRTGLFSGANVLTF.

The rearrangement joins TRBV5-1 to TRBJ2-1; 9 bases map to TRBD2. Germline CDR1 SGHRS, CDR2 YFSETQ. The trim removed 6 bases at V and 6 bases at J, leaving 7 bases unmatched. CDR3 length: 14 amino acids. The CDR3 DNA is TGCGCCAGCAATGGCGGGGGGGCTGGCAATGAGCAGTTCTTC. Encoded protein: CASNGGGAGNEQFF.

The chain recombines TRBV27 with TRBJ1-5, with TRBD1 matching 9 bases. CDR3 length: 16 residues. Germline V gene data show CDR1 as MNHEY and CDR2 as SMNVEV (reference sequence). Trimming removed 4 bases from V and 2 bases from J; junction bases left unmatched: 6. The CDR3 reads CASSYYRGRGNQPQHF. DNA for the CDR3: TGTGCCAGCAGTTATTACAGGGGGCGCGGCAATCAGCCCCAGCATTTT.

The chain couples TRBV9 to TRBJ2-1; 11 bases map to TRBD1. The V gene's germline CDR1 is SGDLS and CDR2 YYNGEE. This CDR3 has 15 residues. Trimming removed 0 bases from V and 10 bases from J; junction bases left unmatched: 6. The CDR3: CASSVAPGQGVEQFF. As DNA, the CDR3 is TGTGCCAGCAGCGTAGCACCGGGACAGGGGGTCGAGCAGTTCTTC.

The V call is TRBV11-3, the J call TRBJ1-4; D is uncertain. The V and J ends lost 0 bases and 7 bases respectively, with 6 bases between them. Germline V gene sequence: CDR1 SGHNT, CDR2 YENEEA. This CDR3 region has 13 residues. The CDR3 sequence is CASSLEAVEKLFF. As DNA, the CDR3 is TGTGCCAGCAGCTTAGAGGCAGTTGAAAAACTGTTTTTT.